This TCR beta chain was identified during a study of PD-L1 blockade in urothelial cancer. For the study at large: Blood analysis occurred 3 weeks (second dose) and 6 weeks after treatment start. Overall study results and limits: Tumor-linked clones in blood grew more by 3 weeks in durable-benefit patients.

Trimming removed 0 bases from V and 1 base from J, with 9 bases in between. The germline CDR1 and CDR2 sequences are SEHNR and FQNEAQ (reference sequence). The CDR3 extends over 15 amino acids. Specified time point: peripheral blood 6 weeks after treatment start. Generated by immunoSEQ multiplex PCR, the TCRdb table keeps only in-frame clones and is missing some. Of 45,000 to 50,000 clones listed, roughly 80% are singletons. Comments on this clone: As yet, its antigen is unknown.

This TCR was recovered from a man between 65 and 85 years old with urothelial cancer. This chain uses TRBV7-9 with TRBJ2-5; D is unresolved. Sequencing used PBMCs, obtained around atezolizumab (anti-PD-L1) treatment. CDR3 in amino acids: CASSLAQSFQETQYF. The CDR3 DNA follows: TGTGCCAGCAGCTTAGCGCAGTCATTCCAAGAGACCCAGTACTTC.